One sample yielded the 9 T cell receptor beta chains listed below, sequenced in a study of blood T cell repertoires in COVID-19. Only in-frame clones appear in the TCRdb table, and some are missing; sequencing was by immunoSEQ multiplex PCR. The sample has approximately 38,000 clones; approximately 90% are singletons. The sample consisted of peripheral blood. The receptor set was obtained from a man younger than 45 with active or convalescent COVID-19.

The chain couples TRBV19 to TRBJ1-5, with D tentatively TRBD1 (5 bases). Trimming took off 7 bases at V and 5 bases at J, with 18 bases between the two ends. Germline lookup yields CDR1 LNHDA and CDR2 SQIVND (reference sequence). The CDR3 totals 15 residues. CDR3 protein: CASTEGAGRDQPQHF. The CDR3, as DNA: TGTGCCAGTACCGAAGGGGCAGGGCGAGATCAGCCCCAGCATTTT.

The DNA for the CDR3 is TGTGCCAGCAGCTTAATAGAGGCTAACTATGGCTACACCTTC. It encodes CASSLIEANYGYTF. The genes are TRBV7-9 and TRBJ1-2, with unresolved D. The CDR3 is made up of 14 amino acids. The germline gives CDR1 SEHNR, CDR2 FQNEAQ (reference sequence). Trimming stripped 2 bases from V and 0 bases from J, with 7 bases between.

In this sample, this clone turned up once. The chain links TRBV9 to TRBJ2-1; 14 nucleotides match TRBD2. This CDR3 is 17 amino acids long. V shed 4 bases, J shed 3 bases, and the junction held 6 bases outside the gene matches. Germline CDR1 reads SGDLS; CDR2 reads YYNGEE. CDR3 residues: CASSPRLAGGLYNEQFF. The CDR3 bases are TGTGCCAGCAGCCCCCGACTAGCGGGAGGGCTCTACAATGAGCAGTTCTTC. The variable domain in full, completed from reference TRBV9 and TRBJ2-1, reads DSGVTQTPKHLITATGQRVTLRCSPRSGDLSVYWYQQSLDQGLQFLIQYYNGEERAKGNILERFSAQQFPDLHSELNLSSLELGDSALYFCASSPRLAGGLYNEQFFGPGTRLTVL.

The chain has TRBV5-1 and TRBJ2-7; D remains ambiguous. Between the trimmed V and J ends, which lost 0 bases and 2 bases, there was a span of 9 bases. The germline V gene has CDR1 SGHRS and CDR2 YFSETQ. The CDR3 runs 14 residues. The CDR3 nucleotides are TGCGCCAGCAGCTTGGTGGTCAGTCCCTACGAGCAGTACTTC. Its translation: CASSLVVSPYEQYF.

The V gene is TRBV7-9, the J gene TRBJ1-3; no clear D. The CDR3 contains 17 residues. Germline values: CDR1 SEHNR, CDR2 FQNEAQ (reference sequence). The V end was cut by 0 bases, the J end by 0 bases, with 12 bases between. CDR3 loop: CASSLARSGVSGNTIYF. The CDR3 DNA reads TGTGCCAGCAGCTTAGCGCGGAGCGGGGTCTCTGGAAACACCATATATTTT.

This clone has more than one count but fewer than ten. This chain uses TRBV7-3 with TRBJ1-3; D perhaps matches TRBD1 (6 bases). Germline V gene sequence: CDR1 SGHTA, CDR2 FQGTGA. With 4 bases removed from V and 2 bases from J, the gap between germline ends came to 9 bases. This CDR3 is built from 14 residues. The CDR3 region is CASSSTGPGNTIYF. The CDR3 nucleotides are TGTGCCAGCAGCTCTACAGGGCCTGGAAACACCATATATTTT.

V is TRBV6-6 and J is TRBJ1-2; tentative D call: TRBD1 (6 bases). The CDR3 has 13 residues. Germline CDR1 and CDR2: MNHNY and SVGAGI (reference sequence). Trimming cost V 5 bases and J 6 bases, with 13 bases left between them. The CDR3 DNA reads TGTGCCAGCAGTCCCGACAGGCTCGATGGCTACACCTTC. It is translated as CASSPDRLDGYTF.

The genes are TRBV19 and TRBJ2-4, with 11 bases matching TRBD1. The V segment lost 5 bases and the J segment 10 bases; nucleotides outside the gene matches: 4. Per germline, CDR1 LNHDA and CDR2 SQIVND (reference sequence). The length of the CDR3 is 13 residues. The CDR3: CASSLGQGGIQYF. The DNA of the CDR3 is TGTGCCAGTAGTTTGGGACAGGGGGGTATTCAGTACTTC.

The chain joins TRBV4-2 to TRBJ1-4; the match to TRBD1 covers 8 bases. With 4 bases clipped from V and 6 bases from J, the junction kept 7 bases outside the gene matches. Per germline, CDR1 LGHNA and CDR2 YNFKEQ. The CDR3 runs 15 residues. Here the CDR3 DNA reads TGTGCCAGCAGCCGGGCCGGGACAGGAGATGAAAAACTGTTTTTT. This gives the protein CASSRAGTGDEKLFF.